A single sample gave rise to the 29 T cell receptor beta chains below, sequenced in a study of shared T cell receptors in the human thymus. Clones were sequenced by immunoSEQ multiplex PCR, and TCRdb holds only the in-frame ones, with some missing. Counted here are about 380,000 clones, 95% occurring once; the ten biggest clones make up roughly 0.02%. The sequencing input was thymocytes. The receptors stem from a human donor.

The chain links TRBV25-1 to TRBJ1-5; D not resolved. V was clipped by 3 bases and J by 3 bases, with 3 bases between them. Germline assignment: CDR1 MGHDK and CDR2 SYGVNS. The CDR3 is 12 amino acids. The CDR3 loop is CASSDINQPQHF. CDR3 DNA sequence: TGTGCCAGCAGTGATATCAATCAGCCCCAGCATTTT. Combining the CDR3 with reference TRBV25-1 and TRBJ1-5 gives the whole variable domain EADIYQTPRYLVIGTGKKITLECSQTMGHDKMYWYQQDPGMELHLIHYSYGVNSTEKGDLSSESTVSRIRTEHFPLTLESARPSHTSQYLCASSDINQPQHFGDGTRLSIL.

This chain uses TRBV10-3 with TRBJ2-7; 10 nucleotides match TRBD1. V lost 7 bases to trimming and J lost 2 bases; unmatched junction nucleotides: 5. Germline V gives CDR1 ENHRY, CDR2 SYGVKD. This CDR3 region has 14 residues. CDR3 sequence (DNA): TGTGCCATCATGGACAGGGGGGTCACCTACGAGCAGTACTTC. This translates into CAIMDRGVTYEQYF.

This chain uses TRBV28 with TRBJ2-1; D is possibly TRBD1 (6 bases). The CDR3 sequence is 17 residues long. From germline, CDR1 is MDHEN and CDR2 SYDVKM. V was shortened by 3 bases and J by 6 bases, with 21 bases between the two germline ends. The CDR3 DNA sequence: TGTGCCAGCAGTTTCCCACCCCCACAGGGAAAGTCCAATGAGCAGTTCTTC. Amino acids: CASSFPPPQGKSNEQFF.

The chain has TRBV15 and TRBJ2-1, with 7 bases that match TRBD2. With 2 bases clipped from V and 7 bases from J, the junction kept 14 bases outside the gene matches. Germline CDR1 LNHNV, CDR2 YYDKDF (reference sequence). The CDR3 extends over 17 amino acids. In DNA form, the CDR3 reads TGTGCCACCAGCAGAACTACCGGACTAGAGGTTTATAATGAGCAGTTCTTC. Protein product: CATSRTTGLEVYNEQFF.

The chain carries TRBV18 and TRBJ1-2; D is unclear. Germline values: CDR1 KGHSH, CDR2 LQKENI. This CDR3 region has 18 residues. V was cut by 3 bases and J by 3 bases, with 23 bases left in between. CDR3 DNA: TGTGCCAGCTCACCTAAAGGTTCTAGAGACTTATTGGACTATGGCTACACCTTC. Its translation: CASSPKGSRDLLDYGYTF.

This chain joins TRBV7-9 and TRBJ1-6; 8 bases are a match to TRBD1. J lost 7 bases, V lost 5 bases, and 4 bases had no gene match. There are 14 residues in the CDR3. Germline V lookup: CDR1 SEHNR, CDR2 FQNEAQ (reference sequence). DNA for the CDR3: TGTGCCAGCAGCAGGGACAGGAGAAATTCACCCCTCCACTTT. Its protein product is CASSRDRRNSPLHF. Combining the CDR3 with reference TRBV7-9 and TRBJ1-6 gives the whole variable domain DTGVSQNPRHKITKRGQNVTFRCDPISEHNRLYWYRQTLGQGPEFLTYFQNEAQLEKSRLLSDRFSAERPKGSFSTLEIQRTEQGDSAMYLCASSRDRRNSPLHFGNGTRLTVT.

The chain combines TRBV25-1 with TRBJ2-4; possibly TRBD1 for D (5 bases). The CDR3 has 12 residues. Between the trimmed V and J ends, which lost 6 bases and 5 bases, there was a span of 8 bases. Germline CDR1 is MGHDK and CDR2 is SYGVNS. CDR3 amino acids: CASRDSENIQYF. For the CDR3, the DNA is TGTGCCAGCAGAGACAGCGAAAACATTCAGTACTTC.

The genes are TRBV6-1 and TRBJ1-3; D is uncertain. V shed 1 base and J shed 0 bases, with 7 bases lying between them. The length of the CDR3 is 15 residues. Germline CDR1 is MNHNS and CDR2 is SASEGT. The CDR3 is CASSEGSFSGNTIYF. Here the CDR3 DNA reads TGTGCCAGCAGTGAAGGCAGCTTCTCTGGAAACACCATATATTTT.

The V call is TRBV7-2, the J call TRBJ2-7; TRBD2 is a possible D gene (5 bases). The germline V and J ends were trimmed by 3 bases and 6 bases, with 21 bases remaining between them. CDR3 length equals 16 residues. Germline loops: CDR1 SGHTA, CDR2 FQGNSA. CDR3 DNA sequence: TGTGCCAGCAGCTTTTTAATAACGCCAGCGGTAGGCGAGCAGTACTTC. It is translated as CASSFLITPAVGEQYF.

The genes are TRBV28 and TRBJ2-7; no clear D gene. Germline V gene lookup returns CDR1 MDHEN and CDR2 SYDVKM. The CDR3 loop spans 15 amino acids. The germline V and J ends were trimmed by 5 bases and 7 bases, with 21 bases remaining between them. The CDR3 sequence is CASSGFAKLRREQYF. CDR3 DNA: TGTGCCAGCAGTGGGTTTGCGAAATTACGTCGAGAGCAGTACTTC.

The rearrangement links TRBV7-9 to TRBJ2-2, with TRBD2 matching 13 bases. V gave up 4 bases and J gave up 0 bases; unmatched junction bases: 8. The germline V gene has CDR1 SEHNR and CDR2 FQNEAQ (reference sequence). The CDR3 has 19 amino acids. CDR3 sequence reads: CASSSYGLAGVANTGELFF. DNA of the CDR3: TGTGCCAGCAGCTCCTATGGACTAGCGGGAGTAGCGAACACCGGGGAGCTGTTTTTT.

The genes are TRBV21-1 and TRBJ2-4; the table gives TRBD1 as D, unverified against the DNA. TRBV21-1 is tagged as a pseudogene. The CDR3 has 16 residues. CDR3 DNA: TGTGCCAGCAGCGTCCCGGGACACCGGACCCAAAACATTCAGTACTTC. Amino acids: CASSVPGHRTQNIQYF.

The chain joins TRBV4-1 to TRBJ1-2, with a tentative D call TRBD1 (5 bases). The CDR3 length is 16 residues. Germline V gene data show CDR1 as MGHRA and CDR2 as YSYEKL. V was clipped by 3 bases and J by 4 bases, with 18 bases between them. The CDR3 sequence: CASSQTPNRGSYGYTF. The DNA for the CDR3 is TGCGCCAGCAGCCAGACTCCAAATCGGGGCAGCTATGGCTACACCTTC.

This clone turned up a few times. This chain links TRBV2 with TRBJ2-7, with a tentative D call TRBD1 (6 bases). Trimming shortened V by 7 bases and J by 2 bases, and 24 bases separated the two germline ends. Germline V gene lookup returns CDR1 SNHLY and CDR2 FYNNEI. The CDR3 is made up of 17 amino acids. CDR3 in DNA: TGTGCCAGCAATCGAGGGAAGGGCCCCAGGGGCCCCTACGAGCAGTACTTC. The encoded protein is CASNRGKGPRGPYEQYF.

CDR3 residues: CASSAGRDQPQHF. The CDR3, as DNA: TGTGCCAGCAGCGCCGGGAGGGATCAGCCCCAGCATTTT. The genes are TRBV7-2 and TRBJ1-5, with unresolved D. Germline CDR1 reads SGHTA; CDR2 reads FQGNSA. CDR3 size: 13 residues. V lost 5 bases to trimming and J lost 5 bases, with 10 bases between them.

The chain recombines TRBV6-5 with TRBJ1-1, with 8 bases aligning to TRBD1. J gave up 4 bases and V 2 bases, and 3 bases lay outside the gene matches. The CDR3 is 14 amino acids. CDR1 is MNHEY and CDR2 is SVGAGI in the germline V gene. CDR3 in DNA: TGTGCCAGCAGTTACACGGACAGGGTCACTGAAGCTTTCTTT. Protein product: CASSYTDRVTEAFF.

CDR3 in amino acids: CASWAGADTQYF. CDR3 nucleotide sequence: TGTGCCAGCTGGGCAGGGGCAGATACGCAGTATTTT. The chain couples TRBV2 to TRBJ2-3; D perhaps matches TRBD1 (6 bases). Germline V gene lookup returns CDR1 SNHLY and CDR2 FYNNEI. The CDR3 spans 12 residues. Trimming shortened V by 8 bases and J by 4 bases, and 10 bases separated the two germline ends.

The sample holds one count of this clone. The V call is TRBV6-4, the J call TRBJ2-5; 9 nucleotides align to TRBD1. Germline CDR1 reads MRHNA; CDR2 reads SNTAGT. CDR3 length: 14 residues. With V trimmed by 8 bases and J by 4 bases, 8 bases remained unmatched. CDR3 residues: CASPHRDRVETQYF. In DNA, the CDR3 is TGTGCCAGCCCTCACCGGGACAGGGTAGAGACCCAGTACTTC.

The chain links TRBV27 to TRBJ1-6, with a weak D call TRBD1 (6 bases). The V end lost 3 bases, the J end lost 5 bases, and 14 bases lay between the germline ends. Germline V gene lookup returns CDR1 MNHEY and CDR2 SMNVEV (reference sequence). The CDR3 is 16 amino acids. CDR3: CASSFYGTLNNSPLHF. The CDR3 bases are TGTGCCAGCAGTTTTTACGGGACACTCAATAATTCACCCCTCCACTTT.

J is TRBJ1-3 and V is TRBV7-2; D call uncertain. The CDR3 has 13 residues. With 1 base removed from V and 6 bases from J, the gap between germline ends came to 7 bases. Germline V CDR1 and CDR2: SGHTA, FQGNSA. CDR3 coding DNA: TGTGCCAGCAGCTTAGGCCCCGCAAACACCATATATTTT. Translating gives CASSLGPANTIYF.

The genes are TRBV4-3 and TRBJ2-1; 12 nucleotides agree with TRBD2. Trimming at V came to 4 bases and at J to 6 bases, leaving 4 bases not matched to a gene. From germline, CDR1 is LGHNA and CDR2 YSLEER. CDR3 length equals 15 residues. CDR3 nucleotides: TGCGCCAGCAGCCCCACTAGCGGGAGGATCAATGAGCAGTTCTTC. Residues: CASSPTSGRINEQFF.

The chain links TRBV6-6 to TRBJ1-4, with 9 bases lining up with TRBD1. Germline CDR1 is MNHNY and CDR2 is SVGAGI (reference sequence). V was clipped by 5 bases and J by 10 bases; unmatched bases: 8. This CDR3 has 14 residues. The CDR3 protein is CASSPGQGNRKLFF. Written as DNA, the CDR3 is TGTGCCAGCAGTCCGGGACAGGGAAATCGAAAACTGTTTTTT.

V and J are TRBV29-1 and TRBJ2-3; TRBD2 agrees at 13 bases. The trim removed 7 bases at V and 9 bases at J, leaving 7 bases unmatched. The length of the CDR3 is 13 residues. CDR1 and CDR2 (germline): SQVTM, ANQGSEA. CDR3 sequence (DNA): TGCAGCGGACAAGGACTAGCGGGAGACACGCAGTATTTT. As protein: CSGQGLAGDTQYF.

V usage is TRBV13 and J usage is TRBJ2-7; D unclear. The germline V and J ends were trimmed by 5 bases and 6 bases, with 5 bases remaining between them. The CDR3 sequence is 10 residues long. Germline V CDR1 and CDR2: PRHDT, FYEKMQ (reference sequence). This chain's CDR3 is CASSPGEQYF. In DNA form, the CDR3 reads TGTGCCAGCAGCCCGGGCGAGCAGTACTTC.

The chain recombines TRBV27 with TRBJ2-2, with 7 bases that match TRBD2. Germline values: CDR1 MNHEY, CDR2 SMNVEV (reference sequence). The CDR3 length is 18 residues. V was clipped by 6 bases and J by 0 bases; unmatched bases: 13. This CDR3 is CASSKDTAGHTNTGELFF. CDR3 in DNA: TGTGCCAGCAGCAAAGATACAGCGGGGCACACGAACACCGGGGAGCTGTTTTTT.

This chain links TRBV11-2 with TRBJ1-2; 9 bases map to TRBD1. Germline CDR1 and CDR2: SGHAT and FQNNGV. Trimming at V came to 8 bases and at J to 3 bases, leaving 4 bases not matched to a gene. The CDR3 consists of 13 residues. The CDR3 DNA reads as TGTGCCAGCGGCGGGACAGGGCACTATGGCTACACCTTC. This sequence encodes CASGGTGHYGYTF. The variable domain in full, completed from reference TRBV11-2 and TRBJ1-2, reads EAGVAQSPRYKIIEKRQSVAFWCNPISGHATLYWYQQILGQGPKLLIQFQNNGVVDDSQLPKDRFSAERLKGVDSTLKIQPAKLEDSAVYLCASGGTGHYGYTFGSGTRLTVV.

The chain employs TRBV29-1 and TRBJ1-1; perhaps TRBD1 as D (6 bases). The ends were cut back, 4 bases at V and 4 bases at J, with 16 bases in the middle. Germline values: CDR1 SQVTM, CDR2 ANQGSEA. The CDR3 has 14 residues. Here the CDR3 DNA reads TGCAGCGTTGGATGGGGGACAAGGGGCACTGAAGCTTTCTTT. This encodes CSVGWGTRGTEAFF. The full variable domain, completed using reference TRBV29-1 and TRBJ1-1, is SAVISQKPSRDICQRGTSLTIQCQVDSQVTMMFWYRQQPGQSLTLIATANQGSEATYESGFVIDKFPISRPNLTFSTLTVSNMSPEDSSIYLCSVGWGTRGTEAFFGQGTRLTVV.

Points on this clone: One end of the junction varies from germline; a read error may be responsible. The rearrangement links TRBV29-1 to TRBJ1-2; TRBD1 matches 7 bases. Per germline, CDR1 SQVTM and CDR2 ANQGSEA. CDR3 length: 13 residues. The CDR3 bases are TGCAGCGTAGAAGACAGGGCAAGCTATGGCTACACCTTC. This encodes CSVEDRASYGYTF. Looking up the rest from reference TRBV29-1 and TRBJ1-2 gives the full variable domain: SAVISQKPSRDICQRGTSLTIQCQVDSQVTMMFWYRQQPGQSLTLIATANQGSEATYESGFVIDKFPISRPNLTFSTLTVSNMSPEDSSIYLCSVEDRASYGYTFGSGTRLTVV.

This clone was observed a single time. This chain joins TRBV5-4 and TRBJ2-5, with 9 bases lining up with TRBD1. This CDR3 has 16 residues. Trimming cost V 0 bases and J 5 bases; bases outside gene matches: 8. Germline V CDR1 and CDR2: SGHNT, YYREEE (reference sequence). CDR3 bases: TGTGCCAGCAGCTTGGCCGGGACAGGGTTAACTGAGACCCAGTACTTC. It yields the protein CASSLAGTGLTETQYF.